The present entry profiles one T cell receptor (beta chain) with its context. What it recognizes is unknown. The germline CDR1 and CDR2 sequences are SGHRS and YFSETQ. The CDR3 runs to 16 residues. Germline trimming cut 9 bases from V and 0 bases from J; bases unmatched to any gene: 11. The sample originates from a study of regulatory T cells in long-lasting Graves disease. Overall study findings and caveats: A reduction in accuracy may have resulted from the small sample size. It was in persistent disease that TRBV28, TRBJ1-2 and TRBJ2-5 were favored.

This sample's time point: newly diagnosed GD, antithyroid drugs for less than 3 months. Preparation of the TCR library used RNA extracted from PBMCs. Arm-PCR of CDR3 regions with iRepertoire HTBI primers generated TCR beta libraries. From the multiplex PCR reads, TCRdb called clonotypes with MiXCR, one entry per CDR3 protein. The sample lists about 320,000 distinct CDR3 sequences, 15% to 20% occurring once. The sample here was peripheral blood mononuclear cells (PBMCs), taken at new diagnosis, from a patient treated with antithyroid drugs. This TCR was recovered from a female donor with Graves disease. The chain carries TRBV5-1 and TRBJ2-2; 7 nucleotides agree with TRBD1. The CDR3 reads CATPKTGNANTGELFF. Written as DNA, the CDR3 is TGCGCCACCCCAAAGACAGGGAACGCGAACACCGGGGAGCTGTTTTTT. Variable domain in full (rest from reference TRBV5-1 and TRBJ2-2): KAGVTQTPRYLIKTRGQQVTLSCSPISGHRSVSWYQQTPGQGLQFLFEYFSETQRNKGNFPGRFSGRQFSNSRSEMNVSTLELGDSALYLCATPKTGNANTGELFFGEGSRLTVL.